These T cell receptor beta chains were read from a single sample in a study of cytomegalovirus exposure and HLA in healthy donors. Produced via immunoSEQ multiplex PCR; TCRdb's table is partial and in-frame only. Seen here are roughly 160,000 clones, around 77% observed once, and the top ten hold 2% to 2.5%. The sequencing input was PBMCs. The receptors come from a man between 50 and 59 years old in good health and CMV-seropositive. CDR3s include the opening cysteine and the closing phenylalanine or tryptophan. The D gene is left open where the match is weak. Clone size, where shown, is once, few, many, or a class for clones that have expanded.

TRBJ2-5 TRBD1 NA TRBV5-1 CASSLGTGQETQYF TGCGCCAGCAGCTTGGGGACAGGTCAAGAGACCCAGTACTTC
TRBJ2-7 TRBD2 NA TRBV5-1 CASSSGTSVTYEQYF TGCGCCAGCAGCTCTGGGACTAGCGTCACCTACGAGCAGTACTTC
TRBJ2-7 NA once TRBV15 CATSLEPGSYEQYF TGTGCCACCAGTTTGGAGCCTGGCTCCTACGAGCAGTACTTC
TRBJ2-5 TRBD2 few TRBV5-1 CASSFTGGGARETQYF TGCGCCAGCAGCTTTACCGGCGGGGGGGCCAGGGAGACCCAGTACTTC
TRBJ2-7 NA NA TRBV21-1 CASSKGVFMASLGNEQYF TGTGCCAGCAGCAAAGGGGTATTTATGGCCTCCCTAGGAAACGAGCAGTACTTC
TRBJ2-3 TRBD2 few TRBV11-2 CASRPAGGQFRPDTQYF TGTGCCAGCAGGCCAGCGGGGGGGCAATTTAGGCCAGATACGCAGTATTTT
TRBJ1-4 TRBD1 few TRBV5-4 CASSRSGTGTNEKLFF TGTGCCAGCAGCAGATCCGGGACAGGGACTAATGAAAAACTGTTTTTT
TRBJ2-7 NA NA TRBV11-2 CASSSSLGGALYEQYF TGTGCCAGCAGCTCATCTCTCGGCGGGGCCCTCTACGAGCAGTACTTC
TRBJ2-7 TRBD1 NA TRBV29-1 CSVAGQGYEQYF TGCAGCGTGGCGGGACAGGGCTACGAGCAGTACTTC
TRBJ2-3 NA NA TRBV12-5 CASGLGTDTDTQYF TGTGCTAGTGGTTTGGGGACAGACACAGATACGCAGTATTTT
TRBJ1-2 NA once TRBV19 CASMSHAGNLYGYTF TGTGCCAGTATGAGCCACGCGGGAAACCTCTATGGCTACACCTTC
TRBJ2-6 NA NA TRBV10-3 CAISDLTLASGANVLTF TGTGCCATCAGTGACCTTACTCTTGCCTCTGGGGCCAACGTCCTGACTTTC